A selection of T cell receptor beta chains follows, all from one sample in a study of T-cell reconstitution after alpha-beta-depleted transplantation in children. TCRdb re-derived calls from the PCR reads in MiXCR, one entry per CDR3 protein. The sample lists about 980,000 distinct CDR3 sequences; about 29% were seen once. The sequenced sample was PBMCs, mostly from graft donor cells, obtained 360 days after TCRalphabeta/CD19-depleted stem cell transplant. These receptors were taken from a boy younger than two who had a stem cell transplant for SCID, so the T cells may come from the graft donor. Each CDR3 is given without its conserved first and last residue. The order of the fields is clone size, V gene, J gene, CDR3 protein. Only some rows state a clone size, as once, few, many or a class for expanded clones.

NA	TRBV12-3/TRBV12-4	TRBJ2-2	ASTLNEGRRAGTGELF
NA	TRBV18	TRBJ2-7	ASSPQGPASYEQY
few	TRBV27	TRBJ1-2	ASSLGAGTVSYGYT
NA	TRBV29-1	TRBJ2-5	SVGPTIFRETQY
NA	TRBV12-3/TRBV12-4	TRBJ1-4	ASSLPGTTNEKLF
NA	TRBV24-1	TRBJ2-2	ATSDHNAVERGGELF
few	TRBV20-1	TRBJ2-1	SARSPGTSEDEQF
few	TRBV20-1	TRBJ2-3	SARVLPRTDTQY
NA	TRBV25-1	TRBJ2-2	ASSEGLSERKNANTGELF
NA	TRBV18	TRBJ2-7	ASSPVAAYEQY
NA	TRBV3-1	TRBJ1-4	ASSYRPVGEKLF
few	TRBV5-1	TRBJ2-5	ASSPIVGQTQY
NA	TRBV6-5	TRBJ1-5	ASSNRDLRAQH
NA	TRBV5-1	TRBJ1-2	ASSLEGQAASGYT
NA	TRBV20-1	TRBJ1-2	SASSGGAYGYT
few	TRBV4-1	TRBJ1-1	ASSQDNSAGLVKRRNTEAF
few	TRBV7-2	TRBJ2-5	ASSDQPRIVQETQY
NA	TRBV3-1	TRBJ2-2	ASSQARGRTGELF
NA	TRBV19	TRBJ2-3	ASSIQGTQY
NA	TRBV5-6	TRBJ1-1	ASSLYMRTVNTEAF
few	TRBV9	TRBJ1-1	ASSAIGGDSYTEAF
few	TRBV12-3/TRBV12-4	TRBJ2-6	ASSLAWRAGANVLT
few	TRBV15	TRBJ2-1	ATSRDPPDRESYNEQF
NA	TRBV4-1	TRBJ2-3	ASSLKGLAGGRTDTQY
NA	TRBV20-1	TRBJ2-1	SARDGGGGPYNEQF
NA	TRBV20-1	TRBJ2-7	SARALQDSSYEQY
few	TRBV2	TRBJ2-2	ASRSEANTGELF
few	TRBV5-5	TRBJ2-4	ASSFDSVLAKNIQY
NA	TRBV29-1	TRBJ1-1	SVKFGTGVWVF
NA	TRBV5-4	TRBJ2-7	ASSFGIGTDSSYEQY
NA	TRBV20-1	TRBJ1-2	SAPPGADHHYGYT
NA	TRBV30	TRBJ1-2	AWSVLVVGGYT
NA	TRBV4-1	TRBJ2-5	ASSQSQGSGRTQY
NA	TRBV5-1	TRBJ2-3	ASSFTGVGTDTQY
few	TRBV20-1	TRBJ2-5	SPRRRGAPETQY
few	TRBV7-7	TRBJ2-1	ASSLVEVGEQF
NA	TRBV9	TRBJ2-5	ASSPSDGREIQY
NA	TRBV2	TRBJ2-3	ASRGRLHRADTQY
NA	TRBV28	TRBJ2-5	ASKGSGVLQETQY
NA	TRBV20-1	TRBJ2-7	CARLPGQGSSYEQY
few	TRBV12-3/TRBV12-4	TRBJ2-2	ASSSTGGVLTGELF
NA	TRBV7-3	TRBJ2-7	ASSAIHRAEQY
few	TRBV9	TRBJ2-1	ASSDTGGENEQF